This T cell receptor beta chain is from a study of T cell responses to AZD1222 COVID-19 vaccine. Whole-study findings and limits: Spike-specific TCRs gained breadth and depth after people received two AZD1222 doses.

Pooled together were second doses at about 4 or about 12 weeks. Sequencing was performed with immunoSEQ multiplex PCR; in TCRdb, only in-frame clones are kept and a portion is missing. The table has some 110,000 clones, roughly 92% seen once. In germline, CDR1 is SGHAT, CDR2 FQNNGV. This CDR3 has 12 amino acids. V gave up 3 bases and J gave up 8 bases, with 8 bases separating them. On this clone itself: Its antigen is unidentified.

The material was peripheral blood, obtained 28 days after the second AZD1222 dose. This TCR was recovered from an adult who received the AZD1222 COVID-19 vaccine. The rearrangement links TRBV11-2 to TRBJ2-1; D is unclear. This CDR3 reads CASSLRPHEQFF. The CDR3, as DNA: TGTGCCAGCAGCTTGAGGCCCCATGAGCAGTTCTTC.